What follows describes a single T cell receptor beta chain. Its target is unknown. This entry comes from a study of shared clonotypes between healthy human individuals. The overall study: The plates for each donor numbered three CD4 naive, three CD4 memory, two CD8 naive and one CD8 memory.

Every immunoSEQ plate was one replicate of a subset's evenly spread DNA. Clones were sequenced by immunoSEQ multiplex PCR, and TCRdb holds only the in-frame ones, with some missing. The top ten hold 0.89% of the sample, which has over 950,000 clones, roughly 80% seen once. The junction had 8 bases not matched to a gene; V was cut back by 6 bases and J by 3 bases. CDR3 length: 15 amino acids. The germline CDR1 and CDR2 sequences are SGHRS and YFSETQ. Findings of the study overall: Estimated richness values were generally larger in naive subsets than in memory subsets.

This sequence was found in a man between 18 and 29 years old in good health. Some clones in this sample may be carry-over from other donors' samples. Material for sequencing was memory CD4+ T cells from PBMCs. Described subset: CD45RA-negative fraction. This chain connects TRBV5-1 to TRBJ1-4; TRBD1 matches at 7 bases. CDR3 coding DNA: TGCGCCAGCACTTTCTCCGGGACAGCTAATGAAAAACTGTTTTTT. The encoded protein is CASTFSGTANEKLFF.